This T cell receptor beta chain was captured in a study of blood T cells in healthy people across ages. The CDR3 loop spans 16 amino acids. The germline CDR1 and CDR2 sequences are DFQATT and SNEGSKA (reference sequence). The junction had 8 bases not matched to a gene; V was cut back by 0 bases and J by 5 bases. The authors ran a second PCR of about 6 to 11 cycles using a sample-barcoded 5' primer and a J-beta primer mix. TCRdb analysed the 5' RACE reads with MiXCR anew, one entry per CDR3 protein. The sample records around 900,000 distinct CDR3 sequences, roughly 50% being singletons. This clonotype has a handful of counts. Every donor contributed around 10 milliliters of peripheral blood by blood draw. Isolation recovered at least 6.5 million PBMCs from every sample.

The chain combines TRBV20-1 with TRBJ2-1; 9 bases fit TRBD2. The TCR originated in a woman aged 60-70 years in good health. The sequenced material came from blood. CDR3: CSARDNLAGVHNEQFF. The CDR3 DNA reads TGCAGTGCTAGAGATAATTTAGCGGGAGTCCACAATGAGCAGTTCTTC.